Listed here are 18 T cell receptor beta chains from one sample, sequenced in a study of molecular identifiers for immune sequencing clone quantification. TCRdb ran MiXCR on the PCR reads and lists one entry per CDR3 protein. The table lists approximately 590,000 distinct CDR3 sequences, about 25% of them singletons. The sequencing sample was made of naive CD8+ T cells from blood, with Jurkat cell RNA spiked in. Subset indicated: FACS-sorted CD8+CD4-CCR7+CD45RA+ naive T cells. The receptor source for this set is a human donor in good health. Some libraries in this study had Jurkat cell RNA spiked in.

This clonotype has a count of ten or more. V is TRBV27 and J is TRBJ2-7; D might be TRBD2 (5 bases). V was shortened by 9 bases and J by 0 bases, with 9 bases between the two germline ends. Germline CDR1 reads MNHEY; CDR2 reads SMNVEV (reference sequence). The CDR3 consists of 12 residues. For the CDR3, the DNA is TGTGCCAGTGGACTGAGCTCCTACGAGCAGTACTTC. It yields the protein CASGLSSYEQYF.

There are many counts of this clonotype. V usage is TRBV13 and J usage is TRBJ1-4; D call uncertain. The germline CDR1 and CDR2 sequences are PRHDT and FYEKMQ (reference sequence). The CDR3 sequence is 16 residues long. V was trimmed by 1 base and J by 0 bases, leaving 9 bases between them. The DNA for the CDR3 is TGTGCCAGCAGCTTAGCGGGAATGGCAACTAATGAAAAACTGTTTTTT. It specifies CASSLAGMATNEKLFF. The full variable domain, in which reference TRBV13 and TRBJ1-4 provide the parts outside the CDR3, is AAGVIQSPRHLIKEKRETATLKCYPIPRHDTVYWYQQGPGQDPQFLISFYEKMQSDKGSIPDRFSAQQFSDYHSELNMSSLELGDSALYFCASSLAGMATNEKLFFGSGTQLSVL.

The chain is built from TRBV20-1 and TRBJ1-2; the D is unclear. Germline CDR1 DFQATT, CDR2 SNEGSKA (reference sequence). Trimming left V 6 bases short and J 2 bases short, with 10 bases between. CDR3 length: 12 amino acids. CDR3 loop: CSALLWNYGYTF. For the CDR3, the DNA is TGCAGTGCCCTTCTCTGGAACTATGGCTACACCTTC.

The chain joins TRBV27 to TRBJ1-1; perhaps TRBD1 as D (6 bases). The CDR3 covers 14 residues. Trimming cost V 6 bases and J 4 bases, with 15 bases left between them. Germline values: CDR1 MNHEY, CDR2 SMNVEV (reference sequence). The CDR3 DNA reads TGTGCCAGCAGGCTGGACAGCAACCCCACTGAAGCTTTCTTT. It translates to CASRLDSNPTEAFF.

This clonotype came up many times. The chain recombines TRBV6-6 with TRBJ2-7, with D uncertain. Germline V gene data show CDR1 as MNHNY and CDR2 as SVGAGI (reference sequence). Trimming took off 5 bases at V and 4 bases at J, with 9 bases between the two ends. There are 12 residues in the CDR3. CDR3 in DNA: TGTGCCAGCAGTACAGAGAAGTACGAGCAGTACTTC. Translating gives CASSTEKYEQYF.

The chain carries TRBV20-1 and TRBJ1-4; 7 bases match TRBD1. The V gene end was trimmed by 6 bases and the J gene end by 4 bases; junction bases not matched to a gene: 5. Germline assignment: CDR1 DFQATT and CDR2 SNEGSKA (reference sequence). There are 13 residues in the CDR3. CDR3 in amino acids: CSAAGQYNEKLFF. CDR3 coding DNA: TGCAGTGCGGCGGGACAGTATAATGAAAAACTGTTTTTT.

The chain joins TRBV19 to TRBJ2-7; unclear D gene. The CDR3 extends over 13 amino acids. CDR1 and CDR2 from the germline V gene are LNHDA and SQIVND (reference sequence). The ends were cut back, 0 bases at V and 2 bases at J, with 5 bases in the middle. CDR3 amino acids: CASSIDPAYEQYF. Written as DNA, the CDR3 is TGTGCCAGTAGTATAGATCCGGCCTACGAGCAGTACTTC.

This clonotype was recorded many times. CDR3 DNA sequence: TGCAGTGCTAGAGATTATCAGGGGGCGCGGGACACTGAAGCTTTCTTT. Encoded protein: CSARDYQGARDTEAFF. V and J are TRBV20-1 and TRBJ1-1; 8 nucleotides line up with TRBD1. The J segment lost 3 bases and the V segment lost 0 bases, leaving 9 bases of the junction unmatched. The CDR3 has 16 residues. Germline assignment: CDR1 DFQATT and CDR2 SNEGSKA (reference sequence).

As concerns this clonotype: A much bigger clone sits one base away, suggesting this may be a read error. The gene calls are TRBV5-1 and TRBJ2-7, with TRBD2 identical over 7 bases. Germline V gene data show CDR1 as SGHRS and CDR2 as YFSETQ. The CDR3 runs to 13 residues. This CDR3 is CSSKASGFYEQYF. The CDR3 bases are TGCTCCAGCAAGGCTAGCGGCTTCTACGAGCAGTACTTC.

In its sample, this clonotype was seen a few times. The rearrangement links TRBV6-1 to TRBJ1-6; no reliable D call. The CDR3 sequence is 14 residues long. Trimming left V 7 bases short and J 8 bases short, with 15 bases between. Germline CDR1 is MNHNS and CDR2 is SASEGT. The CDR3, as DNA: TGTGCCAGCACCAGAGGCGGGGAATATTCACCCCTCCACTTT. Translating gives CASTRGGEYSPLHF.

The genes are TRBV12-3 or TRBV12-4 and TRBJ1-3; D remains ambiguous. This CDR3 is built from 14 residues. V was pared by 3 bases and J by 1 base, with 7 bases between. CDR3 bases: TGTGCCAGCAGTTTCACAACATCTGGAAACACCATATATTTT. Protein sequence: CASSFTTSGNTIYF.

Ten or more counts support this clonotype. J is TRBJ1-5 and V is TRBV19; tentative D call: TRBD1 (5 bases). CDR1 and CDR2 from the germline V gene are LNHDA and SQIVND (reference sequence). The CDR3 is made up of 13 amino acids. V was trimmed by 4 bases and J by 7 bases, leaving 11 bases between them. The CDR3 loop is CASSTWGDQPQHF. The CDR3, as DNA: TGTGCCAGTAGTACCTGGGGGGACCAGCCCCAGCATTTT.

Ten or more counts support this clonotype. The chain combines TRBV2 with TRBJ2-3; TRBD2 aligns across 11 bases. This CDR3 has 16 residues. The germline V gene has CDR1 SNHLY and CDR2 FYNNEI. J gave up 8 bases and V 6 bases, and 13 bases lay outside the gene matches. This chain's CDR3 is CASSQTSGGPHGTQYF. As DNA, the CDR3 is TGTGCCAGCAGCCAAACTAGCGGGGGACCTCACGGTACGCAGTATTTT.

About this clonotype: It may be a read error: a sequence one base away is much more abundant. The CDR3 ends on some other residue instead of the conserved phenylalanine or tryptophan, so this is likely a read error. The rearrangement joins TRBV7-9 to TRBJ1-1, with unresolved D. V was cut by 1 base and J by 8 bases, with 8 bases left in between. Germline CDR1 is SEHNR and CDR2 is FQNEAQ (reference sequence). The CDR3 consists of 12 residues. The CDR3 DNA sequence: TGTGCCAGCAGCTTAGTGTCCAGGGAAGCTTTCCTT. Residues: CASSLVSREAFL.

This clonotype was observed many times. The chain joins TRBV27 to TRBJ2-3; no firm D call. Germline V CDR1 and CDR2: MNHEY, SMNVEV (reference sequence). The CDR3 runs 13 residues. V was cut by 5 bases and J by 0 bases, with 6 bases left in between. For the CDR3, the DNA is TGTGCCAGCAGTACGATTAGCACAGATACGCAGTATTTT. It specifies CASSTISTDTQYF.

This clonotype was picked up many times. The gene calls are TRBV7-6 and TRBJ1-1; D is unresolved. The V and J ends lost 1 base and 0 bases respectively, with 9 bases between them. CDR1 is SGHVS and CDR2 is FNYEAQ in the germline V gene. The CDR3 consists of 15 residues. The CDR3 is CASSLDPGLNTEAFF. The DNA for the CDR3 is TGTGCCAGCAGCTTAGATCCTGGGTTGAACACTGAAGCTTTCTTT. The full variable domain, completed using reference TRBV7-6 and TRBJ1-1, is GAGVSQSPRYKVTKRGQDVALRCDPISGHVSLYWYRQALGQGPEFLTYFNYEAQQDKSGLPNDRFSAERPEGSISTLTIQRTEQRDSAMYRCASSLDPGLNTEAFFGQGTRLTVV.

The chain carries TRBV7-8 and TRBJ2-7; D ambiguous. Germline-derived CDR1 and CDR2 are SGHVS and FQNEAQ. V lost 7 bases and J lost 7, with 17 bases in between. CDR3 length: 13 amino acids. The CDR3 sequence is CASTYPSCSEQYF. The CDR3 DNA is TGTGCCAGCACCTATCCCAGTTGTAGTGAGCAGTACTTC.

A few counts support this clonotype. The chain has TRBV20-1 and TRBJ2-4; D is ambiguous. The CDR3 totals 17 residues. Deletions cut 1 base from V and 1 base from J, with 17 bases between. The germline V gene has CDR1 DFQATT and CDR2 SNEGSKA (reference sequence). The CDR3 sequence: CSARGTTGPAAKNIQYF. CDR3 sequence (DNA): TGCAGTGCTAGAGGAACGACTGGGCCTGCGGCCAAAAACATTCAGTACTTC.